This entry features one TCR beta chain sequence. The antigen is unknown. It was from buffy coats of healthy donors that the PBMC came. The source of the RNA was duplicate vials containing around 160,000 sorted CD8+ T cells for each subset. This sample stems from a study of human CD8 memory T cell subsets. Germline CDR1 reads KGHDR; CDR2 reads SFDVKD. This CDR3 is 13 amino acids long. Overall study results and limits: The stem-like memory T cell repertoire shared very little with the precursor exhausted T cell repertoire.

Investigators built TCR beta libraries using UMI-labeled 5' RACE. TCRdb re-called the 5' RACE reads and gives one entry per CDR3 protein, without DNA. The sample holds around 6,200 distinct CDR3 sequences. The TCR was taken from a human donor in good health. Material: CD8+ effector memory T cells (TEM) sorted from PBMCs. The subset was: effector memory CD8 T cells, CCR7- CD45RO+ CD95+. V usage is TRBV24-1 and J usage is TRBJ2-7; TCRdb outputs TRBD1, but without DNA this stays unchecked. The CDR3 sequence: CATSADRGDEQYF.